A single sample gave rise to the 23 T cell receptor beta chains below, sequenced in a study of blood T cell repertoires in COVID-19. The method was immunoSEQ multiplex PCR; TCRdb's version includes in-frame clones alone and lacks a portion of them. Of around 64,000 clones detected, 80% to 90% appear once; the ten largest clones hold around 5%. Source material: peripheral blood. The receptors derive from a man aged 50-60 years with active COVID-19.

This CDR3 is CASSRSGSSYEQYF. CDR3 in DNA: TGTGCCAGTAGTAGGAGCGGGTCATCCTACGAGCAGTACTTC. The rearrangement links TRBV19 to TRBJ2-7; possible D gene TRBD2, 6 bases. Germline V gene sequence: CDR1 LNHDA, CDR2 SQIVND (reference sequence). CDR3 length: 14 residues. V lost 4 bases and J 1 base, leaving 11 bases between the germline ends.

The chain recombines TRBV4-1 with TRBJ1-1; D is possibly TRBD1 (6 bases). Trimming took 4 bases from V and 0 from J, leaving 15 bases between them. The length of the CDR3 is 16 residues. Per germline, CDR1 MGHRA and CDR2 YSYEKL. CDR3 residues: CASSPLPGTMNTEAFF. CDR3 coding DNA: TGCGCCAGCAGCCCCTTGCCCGGGACAATGAACACTGAAGCTTTCTTT.

The rearrangement links TRBV5-5 to TRBJ1-1, with 7 bases identical to TRBD1. V lost 4 bases to trimming and J lost 10 bases; unmatched junction nucleotides: 7. CDR1 is SGHKS, CDR2 YYEKEE, per germline (reference sequence). The CDR3 is made up of 12 amino acids. CDR3 protein: CASSGTDRRAFF. The CDR3 DNA is TGTGCCAGCAGCGGAACGGACAGGAGAGCTTTCTTT.

This clone was seen many times. The chain combines TRBV14 with TRBJ2-7; 10 bases align to TRBD2. V was clipped by 0 bases and J by 5 bases; unmatched bases: 10. Germline CDR1 reads SGHDN; CDR2 reads FVKESK. CDR3 size: 17 residues. The CDR3 sequence: CASSQDWGAGGPHEQYF. The DNA for the CDR3 is TGTGCCAGCAGCCAAGATTGGGGAGCGGGAGGGCCCCACGAGCAGTACTTC.

The chain couples TRBV5-5 to TRBJ1-3; D gene uncertain. The length of the CDR3 is 16 residues. V was shortened by 4 bases and J by 4 bases, with 18 bases between the two germline ends. Per the germline V gene, CDR1 is SGHKS and CDR2 is YYEKEE (reference sequence). CDR3 loop: CASSPTPSSGGNTIYF. The CDR3 DNA sequence: TGTGCCAGCAGCCCGACCCCGAGCTCGGGGGGAAACACCATATATTTT.

This sequence joins TRBV7-2 and TRBJ2-1, with 10 bases identical to TRBD1. This CDR3 region has 15 residues. CDR1 and CDR2 from the germline V gene are SGHTA and FQGNSA. The V segment lost 5 bases and the J segment 8 bases; nucleotides outside the gene matches: 9. The CDR3 is CASSPGQGERYEQFF. The DNA for the CDR3 is TGTGCCAGCAGCCCTGGACAGGGGGAAAGATATGAGCAGTTCTTC.

The table lists this clone with a few counts. The chain recombines TRBV6-1 with TRBJ1-5; weak D call: TRBD1 (5 bases). The germline V gene encodes CDR1 MNHNS and CDR2 SASEGT. The CDR3 length is 15 residues. With 3 bases removed from V and 4 bases from J, the gap between germline ends came to 13 bases. This chain's CDR3 is CASSETLGGNQPQHF. Here the CDR3 DNA reads TGTGCCAGCAGTGAGACCCTCGGGGGGAATCAGCCCCAGCATTTT.

A single count supports this clone. In DNA, the CDR3 is TGCGCCAGCAGCCAAGAGGACAGGCAGAACACTGAAGCTTTCTTT. Translated: CASSQEDRQNTEAFF. The J gene is TRBJ1-1, the V gene TRBV4-3; TRBD1 matches 7 bases. Per the germline V gene, CDR1 is LGHNA and CDR2 is YSLEER. The CDR3 totals 15 residues. J was trimmed by 1 base and V by 0 bases; bases with no gene match: 2.

This chain connects TRBV2 to TRBJ2-1; the match to TRBD2 covers 11 bases. The CDR3 loop spans 14 amino acids. Trimming at V came to 6 bases and at J to 6 bases, leaving 4 bases not matched to a gene. Germline V gene lookup returns CDR1 SNHLY and CDR2 FYNNEI. The DNA of the CDR3 is TGTGCCAGCAGGCTAGCGGGAGGCACCAATGAGCAGTTCTTC. As protein: CASRLAGGTNEQFF.

The chain carries TRBV7-2 and TRBJ2-2, with 7 positions matching TRBD1. V shed 5 bases and J 1 base; nucleotides not matched to a gene: 7. The CDR3 contains 16 residues. The germline V gene encodes CDR1 SGHTA and CDR2 FQGNSA. The CDR3 DNA is TGTGCCAGCAGCCTAGGGGGCGTACTGAACACCGGGGAGCTGTTTTTT. This translates into CASSLGGVLNTGELFF.

This chain connects TRBV9 to TRBJ2-7, with D maybe TRBD2 (6 bases). Trimming left V 3 bases short and J 3 bases short, with 13 bases between. The CDR3 runs 14 residues. Per the germline V gene, CDR1 is SGDLS and CDR2 is YYNGEE. DNA of the CDR3: TGTGCCAGCAGCGCTTCGGGGGTCGACTACGAGCAGTACTTC. As protein: CASSASGVDYEQYF.

The CDR3 sequence: CASRDRAASMGSPLHF. As DNA, the CDR3 is TGTGCCAGCAGGGACAGGGCCGCAAGCATGGGTTCACCCCTCCACTTT. The chain joins TRBV27 to TRBJ1-6; 8 nucleotides agree with TRBD1. The V gene end was trimmed by 6 bases and the J gene end by 9 bases; junction bases not matched to a gene: 13. Germline V gives CDR1 MNHEY, CDR2 SMNVEV (reference sequence). CDR3 length: 16 residues.

The chain joins TRBV6-5 to TRBJ1-1; TRBD1 agrees at 9 bases. The length of the CDR3 is 14 residues. Germline assignment: CDR1 MNHEY and CDR2 SVGAGI. Unmatched junction bases numbered 4, after V lost 4 bases and J lost 4 bases. Written as DNA, the CDR3 is TGTGCCAGCAGTTCCGGGACAGGGCGCACTGAAGCTTTCTTT. It yields the protein CASSSGTGRTEAFF.

The chain is built from TRBV6-5 and TRBJ1-5; 7 bases align to TRBD1. The germline V gene encodes CDR1 MNHEY and CDR2 SVGAGI. CDR3 length equals 15 residues. J lost 5 bases, V lost 6 bases, and 10 bases had no gene match. The DNA of the CDR3 is TGTGCCAGCAGGAAACAGGGGAGTTGGGATCAGCCCCAGCATTTT. This encodes CASRKQGSWDQPQHF.

This chain connects TRBV7-6 to TRBJ2-1; no clear D. The germline gives CDR1 SGHVS, CDR2 FNYEAQ. There are 13 residues in the CDR3. Trimming removed 5 bases from V and 7 bases from J, with 12 bases in between. The CDR3 DNA reads TGTGCCAGCAGCCCCCGGCAGAGGAATGAGCAGTTCTTC. This codes for CASSPRQRNEQFF.

The rearrangement uses TRBV21-1 and TRBJ2-1; the table's D call TRBD2 went unverified against the DNA. TRBV21-1 is labeled a pseudogene. The CDR3 runs to 17 residues. This CDR3 is CASSKPSGRACVNEQFF. The CDR3 DNA follows: TGTGCCAGCAGCAAACCCAGCGGGAGGGCCTGTGTCAATGAGCAGTTCTTC.

V and J are TRBV7-2 and TRBJ1-2, with 10 bases that match TRBD1. Germline CDR1 and CDR2: SGHTA and FQGNSA. The CDR3 spans 16 residues. With V trimmed by 4 bases and J by 8 bases, 13 bases remained unmatched. Here the CDR3 DNA reads TGTGCCAGCAGCTCTAGCGGGGAGGGACAGGGGTACGGCTACACCTTC. It translates to CASSSSGEGQGYGYTF.

V is TRBV5-1 and J is TRBJ2-1, with D uncertain. This CDR3 is 14 amino acids long. The germline gives CDR1 SGHRS, CDR2 YFSETQ. Trimming removed 4 bases from V and 8 bases from J, with 16 bases in between. The CDR3 coding sequence is TGCGCCAGCAGCCGTCCACTCCCTACAGATGAGCAGTTCTTC. It yields the protein CASSRPLPTDEQFF.

The chain combines TRBV11-2 with TRBJ1-4; D possibly corresponds to TRBD1 (6 bases). V was clipped by 5 bases and J by 8 bases, with 21 bases between them. The CDR3 has 16 residues. Germline V lookup: CDR1 SGHAT, CDR2 FQNNGV. The DNA of the CDR3 is TGTGCCAGCAGCCACCTCACAACAGGGCTCAGGGAAAAACTGTTTTTT. Encoded protein: CASSHLTTGLREKLFF.

CDR3 bases: TGCAGCGTTGAATTTTCCTCCGCCGGGGAGCTGTTTTTT. Protein: CSVEFSSAGELFF. J is TRBJ2-2 and V is TRBV29-1; D not certain. Per the germline V gene, CDR1 is SQVTM and CDR2 is ANQGSEA. The CDR3 runs 13 residues. Trimming pared 2 bases from V and 6 bases from J, leaving 10 bases between.

The V gene is TRBV7-6, the J gene TRBJ2-3; 8 bases match TRBD2. V lost 1 base to trimming and J lost 2 bases; unmatched junction nucleotides: 8. The germline CDR1 and CDR2 sequences are SGHVS and FNYEAQ. The CDR3 is 17 residues long. The CDR3 spells CASSLGSVAGFTDTQYF. The CDR3 bases are TGTGCCAGCAGCTTAGGTTCGGTAGCGGGGTTCACAGATACGCAGTATTTT. The full variable domain, with the rest looked up from reference TRBV7-6 and TRBJ2-3, is GAGVSQSPRYKVTKRGQDVALRCDPISGHVSLYWYRQALGQGPEFLTYFNYEAQQDKSGLPNDRFSAERPEGSISTLTIQRTEQRDSAMYRCASSLGSVAGFTDTQYFGPGTRLTVL.

The rearrangement links TRBV30 to TRBJ2-1, with TRBD1 as a possible D gene (6 bases). Germline CDR1 GTSNPN, CDR2 SVGIG (reference sequence). Trimming removed 0 bases at V and 9 bases at J, with 15 bases between. The CDR3 loop spans 14 amino acids. CDR3 sequence (DNA): TGTGCCTGGAGTGTAGGGGACACTAAGTCTGAGCAGTTCTTC. Translated, it gives CAWSVGDTKSEQFF.

The V gene is TRBV28, the J gene TRBJ2-1, with TRBD2 matching 8 bases. This CDR3 comprises 16 residues. CDR1 and CDR2 from the germline V gene are MDHEN and SYDVKM. The V segment lost 11 bases and the J segment 7 bases; nucleotides outside the gene matches: 19. Here the CDR3 DNA reads TGTGCCGCCCGAGCCATGGCGGGAGGCCAGGGGAATGAGCAGTTCTTC. Protein sequence: CAARAMAGGQGNEQFF.